A single sample gave rise to the 28 T cell receptor beta chains below, sequenced in a study of regulatory T cells in long-lasting Graves disease (dated by TCRdb to the early 2020s). Library preparation employed multiplex PCR. Data came from an Illumina HiSeq 4000. iRepertoire HTBI primers and Arm-PCR amplification of CDR3 regions were used to construct TCR beta libraries. TCRdb itself trimmed the public reads at Q25 with fastp, ran MiXCR and retained productive beta chains. Rows merge per CDR3 protein into single entries with the most common DNA and genes. The sample profile shows over 400,000 distinct CDR3 sequences; about 15% of them were found once. Under 20% of the sample is taken by the ten largest. Taken with the paper, the label for time point translates to: newly diagnosed GD, antithyroid drugs for less than 3 months. RNA was extracted from PBMCs in TRIzol for both TCR sequencing and RNA sequencing.

These sequences were also reported in another study, on T cells in Graves' hyperthyroidism and ophthalmopathy.

The source was peripheral blood mononuclear cells (PBMCs), collected at new diagnosis, from a patient treated with antithyroid drugs. All receptors come from a woman aged 45 to 65 with Graves disease. Donor details come from another sample of the same person, matched by shared clones.

This clonotype occurred many times. This chain connects TRBV27 to TRBJ2-1; 9 bases match TRBD2. This CDR3 comprises 15 residues. V lost 5 bases to trimming and J lost 6 bases; unmatched junction nucleotides: 8. Germline V gives CDR1 MNHEY, CDR2 SMNVEV (reference sequence). This chain's CDR3 is CASSRGTSLFNEQFF. For the CDR3, the DNA is TGTGCCAGCAGTCGAGGGACTAGCTTATTCAATGAGCAGTTCTTC.

This clonotype was seen a few times. This sequence joins TRBV4-1 and TRBJ2-6, with a tentative D call TRBD1 (6 bases). Trimming left V 4 bases short and J 0 bases short, with 13 bases between. Germline-derived CDR1 and CDR2 are MGHRA and YSYEKL. The CDR3 covers 17 residues. Here the CDR3 reads CASSLRLDSSGANVLTF. Here the CDR3 DNA reads TGCGCCAGCAGCCTACGGTTGGACAGCTCTGGGGCCAACGTCCTGACTTTC.

This clonotype was observed many times. V gene TRBV30 combines with J gene TRBJ2-1; 11 bases are a match to TRBD2. Germline V gene lookup returns CDR1 GTSNPN and CDR2 SVGIG (reference sequence). V was pared by 3 bases and J by 5 bases, with 6 bases of the junction left unmatched. The CDR3 loop spans 15 amino acids. The CDR3: CAWRRGLAGNNEQFF. CDR3 bases: TGTGCCTGGAGGAGAGGACTAGCGGGTAACAATGAGCAGTTCTTC.

This clonotype was seen repeatedly, ten times or more. The J gene is TRBJ2-7, the V gene TRBV5-1; D is perhaps TRBD1 (5 bases). V was cut by 4 bases and J by 1 base, with 12 bases left in between. Germline assignment: CDR1 SGHRS and CDR2 YFSETQ. The CDR3 consists of 14 residues. The CDR3 DNA is TGCGCCAGCAGCGACCCCCAGGGATCCTACGAGCAGTACTTC. This codes for CASSDPQGSYEQYF.

This clonotype was observed once. A much larger clone lies a single base off, so this may be a read error. The rearrangement joins TRBV2 to TRBJ1-4; tentatively, D is TRBD1 (5 bases). This CDR3 contains 13 residues. Germline CDR1 reads SNHLY; CDR2 reads FYNNEI. Deletions cut 7 bases from V and 8 bases from J, with 14 bases between. CDR3 DNA sequence: TGTGCCAGCATACGGGGCGGGAGGGAAAAACTGTTTTTT. Its protein product is CASIRGGREKLFF. Full variable domain (outside the CDR3, taken from reference TRBV2 and TRBJ1-4): EPEVTQTPSHQVTQMGQEVILRCVPISNHLYFYWYRQILGQKVEFLVSFYNNEISEKSEIFDDQFSVERPDGSNFTLKIRSTKLEDSAMYFCASIRGGREKLFFGSGTQLSVL.

The table lists this clonotype with many counts. The chain joins TRBV6-5 to TRBJ2-7; a possible D gene is TRBD2 (6 bases). Germline V gives CDR1 MNHEY, CDR2 SVGAGI. CDR3 size: 14 residues. Trimming stripped 4 bases from V and 6 bases from J, with 16 bases between. For the CDR3, the DNA is TGTGCCAGCAGTTTAAGCGGGCGAACGGGCGAGCAGTACTTC. It specifies CASSLSGRTGEQYF.

This clonotype was observed at least ten times. The CDR3, as DNA: TGTGCCAGCACCTCCCGTGGCAGCACAGATACGCAGTATTTT. Protein sequence: CASTSRGSTDTQYF. The rearrangement links TRBV7-2 to TRBJ2-3; D remains ambiguous. Between the trimmed V and J ends, which lost 7 bases and 0 bases, there was a span of 11 bases. CDR1 SGHTA and CDR2 FQGNSA come from the germline V gene. The CDR3 contains 14 residues.

The chain has TRBV10-3 and TRBJ2-2, with D hard to call. From germline, CDR1 is ENHRY and CDR2 SYGVKD. The length of the CDR3 is 14 residues. V lost 4 bases and J 4 bases, leaving 10 bases between the germline ends. CDR3 protein: CAISGAGTTGELFF. The DNA for the CDR3 is TGTGCCATCAGTGGAGCAGGTACCACCGGGGAGCTGTTTTTT.

This clonotype showed up many times. The chain combines TRBV6-1 with TRBJ2-2, with 8 bases identical to TRBD1. This CDR3 is built from 14 residues. With 6 bases clipped from V and 5 bases from J, the junction kept 5 bases outside the gene matches. CDR1 is MNHNS and CDR2 is SASEGT in the germline V gene. The CDR3 DNA sequence: TGTGCCAGCAGCTTGGACAGGGTTACCGGGGAGCTGTTTTTT. Protein sequence: CASSLDRVTGELFF.

This clonotype was picked up a small number of times. This may come from a read error, since a much larger clone is one base off. This rearrangement joins TRBV28 to TRBJ2-7; 14 bases agree with TRBD2. The junction had 12 bases not matched to a gene; V was cut back by 4 bases and J by 7 bases. The CDR3 runs 17 residues. Germline values: CDR1 MDHEN, CDR2 SYDVKM. The CDR3 sequence: CASSSRLAGGHLSEQYF. The CDR3 bases are TGTGCCAGCAGTTCCAGACTAGCGGGAGGGCATCTCAGTGAGCAGTACTTC.

Turning to this clonotype: This sequence may be a read error, since a much larger clone differs from it by one base. This chain connects TRBV27 to TRBJ2-3, with D unclear. This CDR3 spans 13 amino acids. Germline CDR1 MNHEY, CDR2 SMNVEV (reference sequence). CDR3 sequence: CASSLNLQDAQYF. The CDR3 DNA sequence: TGTGCCAGCAGTTTAAATCTGCAAGATGCGCAGTATTTT.

This clonotype showed up many times. The CDR3 protein is CSVGASTDTQYF. The CDR3 region has the DNA TGCAGCGTTGGCGCCAGCACAGATACGCAGTATTTT. This chain links TRBV29-1 with TRBJ2-3; D unresolved. Deletions cut 4 bases from V and 0 bases from J, with 5 bases between. The CDR3 runs to 12 residues. The germline V gene encodes CDR1 SQVTM and CDR2 ANQGSEA.

V gene TRBV27 combines with J gene TRBJ2-3; a weak D match, TRBD2 (6 bases). Germline CDR1 MNHEY, CDR2 SMNVEV (reference sequence). The CDR3 extends over 14 amino acids. The V end was cut by 2 bases, the J end by 4 bases, with 10 bases between. CDR3 region: CASSLAGPADTQYF. The CDR3 nucleotides are TGTGCCAGCAGTTTAGCGGGACCGGCAGATACGCAGTATTTT.

The table lists this clonotype with many counts. The rearrangement uses TRBV28 and TRBJ2-1; 12 positions agree with TRBD2. The V gene end was trimmed by 3 bases and the J gene end by 8 bases; junction bases not matched to a gene: 11. This CDR3 has 17 amino acids. Germline values: CDR1 MDHEN, CDR2 SYDVKM. This chain's CDR3 is CASSLTLTSGSFDEQFF. The CDR3 nucleotides are TGTGCCAGCAGTTTGACGCTGACTAGCGGGAGTTTCGATGAGCAGTTCTTC.

This clonotype was counted between two and nine times. The chain combines TRBV7-8 with TRBJ2-1; D gene uncertain. This CDR3 is built from 15 residues. The germline gives CDR1 SGHVS, CDR2 FQNEAQ. The V end was cut by 3 bases, the J end by 3 bases, with 12 bases between. CDR3 DNA sequence: TGTGCCAGCAGCTTGCTCGCGGCCCGCTACAATGAGCAGTTCTTC. This translates into CASSLLAARYNEQFF.

This clonotype was detected ten times or more. The genes are TRBV12-3 or TRBV12-4 and TRBJ2-3; D gene unclear. The CDR3 has 10 residues. V was trimmed by 8 bases and J by 7 bases, leaving 7 bases between them. In DNA form, the CDR3 reads TGTGCCAGCGGCACTAATACGCAGTATTTT. Its translation: CASGTNTQYF.

V usage is TRBV4-2 and J usage is TRBJ2-1; 10 bases match TRBD2. The V gene's germline CDR1 is LGHNA and CDR2 YNFKEQ. The CDR3 length is 17 residues. The V segment lost 4 bases and the J segment 7 bases; nucleotides outside the gene matches: 13. The CDR3 DNA follows: TGTGCCAGCAGCCCATCCACTAGCGGGGTCCAGGGGAATGAGCAGTTCTTC. Its translation is CASSPSTSGVQGNEQFF.

This sequence joins TRBV19 and TRBJ2-3; tentatively, D is TRBD1 (5 bases). The CDR3 length is 13 residues. V was clipped by 4 bases and J by 6 bases, with 11 bases between them. The V gene's germline CDR1 is LNHDA and CDR2 SQIVND (reference sequence). CDR3 protein: CASSRQGRDTQYF. The CDR3 DNA reads as TGTGCCAGTAGTAGGCAGGGCAGGGATACGCAGTATTTT.

Written as DNA, the CDR3 is TGTGCCAGCAGCTCGGACAGGGCCTCCAGAGAGACCCAGTACTTC. Protein: CASSSDRASRETQYF. The chain has TRBV7-9 and TRBJ2-5, with 8 bases identical to TRBD1. This CDR3 spans 15 amino acids. The V segment lost 4 bases and the J segment 4 bases; nucleotides outside the gene matches: 8. The germline V gene encodes CDR1 SEHNR and CDR2 FQNEAQ (reference sequence). The whole variable domain, filled in from reference TRBV7-9 and TRBJ2-5, reads DTGVSQNPRHKITKRGQNVTFRCDPISEHNRLYWYRQTLGQGPEFLTYFQNEAQLEKSRLLSDRFSAERPKGSFSTLEIQRTEQGDSAMYLCASSSDRASRETQYFGPGTRLLVL.

This clonotype was detected ten times or more. V usage is TRBV7-6 and J usage is TRBJ2-1, with 7 nucleotides matching TRBD2. The CDR3 is 15 residues long. The germline V gene has CDR1 SGHVS and CDR2 FNYEAQ. V dropped 5 bases and J dropped 6; count of bases not matched to a gene: 10. CDR3 DNA sequence: TGTGCCAGCAGCCCCTACGGCGGGAGAAGCAATGAGCAGTTCTTC. It yields the protein CASSPYGGRSNEQFF.

J is TRBJ2-1 and V is TRBV29-1; 7 bases fit TRBD2. The V gene's germline CDR1 is SQVTM and CDR2 ANQGSEA. With 4 bases clipped from V and 0 bases from J, the junction kept 9 bases outside the gene matches. The CDR3 covers 16 residues. The CDR3 spells CSVGGRGGSSYNEQFF. The CDR3, as DNA: TGCAGCGTTGGGGGGAGGGGCGGGAGCTCCTACAATGAGCAGTTCTTC.

This clonotype was detected many times. The chain carries TRBV7-9 and TRBJ2-3; 7 bases fit TRBD2. This CDR3 is 15 amino acids long. Trimming at V came to 3 bases and at J to 5 bases, leaving 8 bases not matched to a gene. CDR1 SEHNR and CDR2 FQNEAQ come from the germline V gene (reference sequence). Here the CDR3 DNA reads TGTGCCAGCAGCTTCGGCGGGAGCTGGGGAGATACGCAGTATTTT. Protein product: CASSFGGSWGDTQYF.

This clonotype was counted many times. V and J are TRBV27 and TRBJ1-5; D call uncertain. Germline V lookup: CDR1 MNHEY, CDR2 SMNVEV (reference sequence). The CDR3 is 16 residues long. V lost 3 bases to trimming and J lost 7 bases, with 19 bases between them. The CDR3 region is CASSFNAEGGWQPQHF. As DNA, the CDR3 is TGTGCCAGCAGTTTCAACGCAGAGGGCGGTTGGCAGCCCCAGCATTTT.

The table lists this clonotype with many counts. J is TRBJ2-1 and V is TRBV12-3 or TRBV12-4; tentatively, D is TRBD1 (5 bases). This CDR3 has 13 residues. Trimming left V 1 base short and J 5 bases short, with 6 bases between. The CDR3 region is CASSLVGDNEQFF. Here the CDR3 DNA reads TGTGCCAGCAGTTTAGTAGGGGACAATGAGCAGTTCTTC.

In its sample, this clonotype was seen a few times. Since a much larger clone is just one base distant, this may be a read error. This chain connects TRBV7-6 to TRBJ2-3; D is possibly TRBD2 (6 bases). Trimming pared 2 bases from V and 7 bases from J, leaving 16 bases between. CDR1 is SGHVS, CDR2 FNYEAQ, per germline. This CDR3 has 15 amino acids. The CDR3 nucleotides read TGTGCCAGCAGCTTAATGGACGGGAGTCTCAATACGCAGTATTTT. Protein sequence: CASSLMDGSLNTQYF.

The chain links TRBV9 to TRBJ2-3, with 10 bases matching TRBD2. V shed 7 bases and J 3 bases; nucleotides not matched to a gene: 8. Germline V gene sequence: CDR1 SGDLS, CDR2 YYNGEE. This CDR3 region has 15 residues. CDR3 amino acids: CASGPSGSVTDTQYF. CDR3 DNA sequence: TGTGCCAGCGGCCCTAGCGGGAGCGTGACAGATACGCAGTATTTT.

There are many counts of this clonotype. The rearrangement uses TRBV7-9 and TRBJ2-3; 11 bases agree with TRBD2. CDR1 SEHNR and CDR2 FQNEAQ come from the germline V gene (reference sequence). The V gene end was trimmed by 1 base and the J gene end by 2 bases; junction bases not matched to a gene: 5. The CDR3 has 17 amino acids. In nucleotides, the CDR3 is TGTGCCAGCAGCTTAGGGGCTAGCGGGAGGACCACAGATACGCAGTATTTT. It specifies CASSLGASGRTTDTQYF.

This clonotype has just a few counts. The chain couples TRBV7-3 to TRBJ2-1; 9 nucleotides align to TRBD2. Trimming took 5 bases from V and 3 from J; bases not matched to a gene: 5. The CDR3 totals 15 residues. CDR1 and CDR2 (germline): SGHTA, FQGTGA. The CDR3 loop reads CASSIASGNYNEQFF. The CDR3 DNA reads TGTGCCAGCAGCATAGCTAGCGGGAACTACAATGAGCAGTTCTTC.